A few counts support the clone carrying this T cell receptor beta chain. CDR3 length equals 13 residues. Germline loops: CDR1 MDHEN, CDR2 SYDVKM. Trimming removed 8 bases at V and 2 bases at J, with 9 bases between. Each CDR3 protein gets one entry after TCRdb re-called the RACE reads with MiXCR. The sample carries some 49,000 distinct CDR3 sequences, 9.3% recorded once. This sample is part of a study of human T cells and chemical hapten exposure. Time point defined: patch test 1, 2 weeks after DPC sensitization. Specified treatment: therapeutic diphenylcyclopropenone sensitization with weekly scalp DPC.

The chain carries TRBV28 and TRBJ1-4, with D unresolved. The specimen comprised whole blood, sampled in connection with sensitization to the hapten diphenylcyclopropenone (DPC). This receptor was identified in a woman aged 50 to 60 with alopecia areata. Some clones in this sample may be carry-over from other donors' samples. This CDR3 is CASVAPTNEKLFF. The CDR3 DNA is TGTGCCAGCGTGGCGCCGACTAATGAAAAACTGTTTTTT.